A selection of T cell receptor beta chains follows, all from one sample in a study of CD8+CD57+ T cells in acquired aplastic anemia. TCRdb redid the calling of the reads with MiXCR, one entry per CDR3 protein. This table has just over 450,000 distinct CDR3 sequences, less than 35% appearing once. Sequences were obtained from sorted CD4+, CD8+, or CD8+CD57+ T cells (not recorded which) from PBMCs. The receptors were sampled from a human donor with aplastic anemia. Both conserved end residues are trimmed from each CDR3.

TRBV7-2	TRBJ2-1	ASSLNRNNEQF
TRBV15	TRBJ2-7	ATSVGAQGYEQY
TRBV7-2	TRBJ1-2	ASSLAQGGRGYT
TRBV20-1	TRBJ2-3	SARTDRQGVADTQY
TRBV2	TRBJ2-1	ASSYEDREANEQF
TRBV6-1	TRBJ2-7	ASSPSPSGGYEQY
TRBV5-1	TRBJ2-1	ASSRDVPDNEQF
TRBV9	TRBJ2-5	ASSVGGSGQETQY
TRBV10-3	TRBJ2-7	AISERQPEEQY
TRBV2	TRBJ2-7	ASSKGERNEQY
TRBV29-1	TRBJ1-2	SVGSGSDKIYGYA
TRBV20-1	TRBJ2-3	SASRLAGRDTQY
TRBV24-1	TRBJ1-2	ASSGRRLEGCT
TRBV15	TRBJ2-7	ATIIVGSLSEQY
TRBV24-1	TRBJ2-7	ATSAAGNYEQY
TRBV13	TRBJ1-5	ASSLNRGSASNQPQH
TRBV2	TRBJ1-4	ASSKGDRKLF
TRBV5-5	TRBJ1-6	ASSLIGDVRNSPLH
TRBV7-8	TRBJ2-5	AWTRALQETQY
TRBV19	TRBJ1-5	ATKAGGIDQPQH
TRBV5-1	TRBJ1-2	SSSFGQTNYGYT
TRBV10-3	TRBJ2-7	EYFCSGGPIEQY
TRBV2	TRBJ1-4	ASSRATTNEKLF
TRBV11-1	TRBJ2-1	ASSRGGGSYNEQF